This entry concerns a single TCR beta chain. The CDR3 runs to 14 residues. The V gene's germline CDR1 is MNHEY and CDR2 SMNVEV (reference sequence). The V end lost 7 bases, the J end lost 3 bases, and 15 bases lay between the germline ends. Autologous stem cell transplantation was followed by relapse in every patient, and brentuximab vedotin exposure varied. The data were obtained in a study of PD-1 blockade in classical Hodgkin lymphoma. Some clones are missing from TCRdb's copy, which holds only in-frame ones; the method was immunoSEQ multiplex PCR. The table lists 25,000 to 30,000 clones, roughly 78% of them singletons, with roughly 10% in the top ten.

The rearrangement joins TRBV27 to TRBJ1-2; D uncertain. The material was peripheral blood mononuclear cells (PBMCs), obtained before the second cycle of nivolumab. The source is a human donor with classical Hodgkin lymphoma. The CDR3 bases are TGTGCCAGCAAGTCCTGGGCCCAGGACTATGGCTACACCTTC. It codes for CASKSWAQDYGYTF.